This section outlines one T cell receptor (beta chain) sequence together with its context. TCR beta chains were sequenced at survey level with immunoSEQ. Sequencing was performed with immunoSEQ multiplex PCR; in TCRdb, only in-frame clones are kept and a portion is missing. This table has 40,000 to 55,000 clones, over 85% appearing once. This sequence originates from a man aged 40-49 years with rheumatoid arthritis. The sample was PBMCs.

The CDR3 sequence: CASSLRQGNYGYTF. The CDR3 bases are TGTGCCAGCAGCCTACGACAGGGCAACTATGGCTACACCTTC. The chain couples TRBV5-8 to TRBJ1-2; 7 nucleotides match TRBD1. Germline CDR1 is SGHTS and CDR2 is YDEGEE. The CDR3 extends over 14 amino acids. Germline trimming cut 4 bases from V and 2 bases from J; bases unmatched to any gene: 5. The full variable domain, its missing parts supplied by reference TRBV5-8 and TRBJ1-2, is EAGVTQSPTHLIKTRGQQATLRCSPISGHTSVYWYQQALGLGLQFLLWYDEGEERNRGNFPPRFSGRQFPNYSSELNVNALELEDSALYLCASSLRQGNYGYTFGSGTRLTVV.